This is a list of T cell receptor beta chains from one sample in a study of CD8+ T cells in alopecia areata. The table came from immunoSEQ multiplex PCR; TCRdb's copy has only in-frame clones and leaves some out. The sample has 200,000 to 250,000 clones, 50% to 60% seen once. The specimen comprised CD4+ T cells sorted from blood, sampled at week 4, from a patient treated with tofacitinib. Source of these receptors: a human donor with alopecia areata. Both conserved end residues are part of each CDR3. The D gene is left open where the match is weak. Rows may omit the clone size; those that give it use once, few, many or a size class.

CDR3 protein: CASSYAGDTDTQYF
CDR3 DNA: TGTGCCAGCAGTTACGCAGGGGACACAGATACGCAGTATTTT
J gene: TRBJ2-3
V gene: TRBV6-5
clone size: -
D gene: -

CDR3 protein: CASSYISNQPQHF
CDR3 DNA: TGTGCCAGCAGTTACATTAGCAATCAGCCCCAGCATTTT
J gene: TRBJ1-5
V gene: TRBV6-5
clone size: -
D gene: -

CDR3 protein: CATTSTGRVGYTF
CDR3 DNA: TGTGCCACCACGTCGACAGGGAGGGTTGGCTACACCTTC
J gene: TRBJ1-2
V gene: TRBV19
clone size: few
D gene: TRBD1

CDR3 protein: CALNRPGYGYTF
CDR3 DNA: TGTGCCCTAAACCGGCCAGGCTATGGCTACACCTTC
J gene: TRBJ1-2
V gene: TRBV30
clone size: once
D gene: -

CDR3 protein: CASRAGGDAEAFF
CDR3 DNA: TGTGCCAGCAGGGCCGGGGGGGACGCTGAAGCTTTCTTT
J gene: TRBJ1-1
V gene: TRBV25-1
clone size: -
D gene: -

CDR3 protein: CASSQGQGNIYEQYF
CDR3 DNA: TGCGCCAGCAGCCAAGGACAGGGAAATATCTACGAGCAGTACTTC
J gene: TRBJ2-7
V gene: TRBV4-3
clone size: -
D gene: TRBD1

CDR3 protein: CASSWNSVSNQPQHF
CDR3 DNA: TGTGCCAGCAGTTGGAACTCGGTCAGCAATCAGCCCCAGCATTTT
J gene: TRBJ1-5
V gene: TRBV7-2
clone size: once
D gene: -

CDR3 protein: CASSKRGLLEAFF
CDR3 DNA: TGTGCCAGCAGCAAAAGGGGGCTTCTTGAAGCTTTCTTT
J gene: TRBJ1-1
V gene: TRBV27
clone size: few
D gene: TRBD1

CDR3 protein: CASSPMDRASSEQFF
CDR3 DNA: TGTGCCAGCAGCCCGATGGACAGGGCCTCGAGTGAGCAGTTCTTC
J gene: TRBJ2-1
V gene: TRBV7-9
clone size: -
D gene: TRBD1

CDR3 protein: CAWKVPEPAKNIQYF
CDR3 DNA: TGTGCCTGGAAGGTCCCGGAACCAGCCAAAAACATTCAGTACTTC
J gene: TRBJ2-4
V gene: TRBV30
clone size: few
D gene: -

CDR3 protein: CASSEGYGYTF
CDR3 DNA: TGCGCCAGCAGTGAGGGTTATGGCTACACCTTC
J gene: TRBJ1-2
V gene: TRBV10-2
clone size: few
D gene: -

CDR3 protein: CASSHGAVGSPLHF
CDR3 DNA: TGTGCCAGTAGTCACGGGGCGGTAGGCTCACCCCTCCACTTT
J gene: TRBJ1-6
V gene: TRBV19
clone size: -
D gene: -

CDR3 protein: CASSGLRDRGYPSEKLFF
CDR3 DNA: TGTGCCAGCAGTGGGTTGCGGGACAGGGGATATCCGAGTGAAAAACTGTTTTTT
J gene: TRBJ1-4
V gene: TRBV2
clone size: few
D gene: TRBD1

CDR3 protein: CASRTGETSTDTQYF
CDR3 DNA: TGTGCCAGCAGGACTGGCGAGACTAGCACAGATACGCAGTATTTT
J gene: TRBJ2-3
V gene: TRBV2
clone size: few
D gene: -

CDR3 protein: CASSVDRQGPWAYEQYF
CDR3 DNA: TGTGCCAGCAGCGTAGACCGACAGGGACCTTGGGCGTACGAGCAGTACTTC
J gene: TRBJ2-7
V gene: TRBV9
clone size: -
D gene: TRBD1

CDR3 protein: CASSLGRGLNYGYTF
CDR3 DNA: TGTGCCAGCAGCCTCGGCCGGGGGCTTAACTATGGCTACACCTTC
J gene: TRBJ1-2
V gene: TRBV7-2
clone size: few
D gene: -

CDR3 protein: CSVEDSHNTDTQYF
CDR3 DNA: TGCAGCGTTGAGGACAGTCACAACACAGATACGCAGTATTTT
J gene: TRBJ2-3
V gene: TRBV29-1
clone size: -
D gene: -

CDR3 protein: CSVEQGQFSSTDTQYF
CDR3 DNA: TGCAGCGTTGAACAAGGCCAGTTCTCAAGCACAGATACGCAGTATTTT
J gene: TRBJ2-3
V gene: TRBV29-1
clone size: few
D gene: -

CDR3 protein: CASSPRGTDSRMNEKLFF
CDR3 DNA: TGCGCCAGCAGCCCTAGAGGGACGGATAGCCGAATGAATGAAAAACTGTTTTTT
J gene: TRBJ1-4
V gene: TRBV4-3
clone size: -
D gene: -

CDR3 protein: CASSQTGQGYGPLHF
CDR3 DNA: TGCGCCAGCAGCCAAACCGGGCAGGGCTATGGGCCCCTCCACTTT
J gene: TRBJ1-6
V gene: TRBV4-3
clone size: -
D gene: -

CDR3 protein: CASSVESIWENEQFF
CDR3 DNA: TGTGCCAGCAGCGTAGAATCCATTTGGGAAAATGAGCAGTTCTTC
J gene: TRBJ2-1
V gene: TRBV9
clone size: -
D gene: -

CDR3 protein: CASSLGGAGANVLTF
CDR3 DNA: TGCGCCAGCAGCTTGGGAGGGGCTGGGGCCAACGTCCTGACTTTC
J gene: TRBJ2-6
V gene: TRBV5-1
clone size: -
D gene: -

CDR3 protein: CASSPFVNSYNEQFF
CDR3 DNA: TGTGCCAGCAGTCCCTTCGTAAACTCCTACAATGAGCAGTTCTTC
J gene: TRBJ2-1
V gene: TRBV6-5
clone size: -
D gene: -

CDR3 protein: CASCYFSDTQYF
CDR3 DNA: TGTGCCAGCTGCTATTTCTCAGATACGCAGTATTTT
J gene: TRBJ2-3
V gene: TRBV7-2
clone size: -
D gene: -

CDR3 protein: CASSLVGSLYEQYF
CDR3 DNA: TGTGCCAGCAGCTTAGTAGGCAGTCTCTACGAGCAGTACTTC
J gene: TRBJ2-7
V gene: TRBV7-9
clone size: -
D gene: -

CDR3 protein: CSVEEGGRARYTF
CDR3 DNA: TGCAGCGTTGAAGAGGGTGGCAGGGCACGCTACACCTTC
J gene: TRBJ1-2
V gene: TRBV29-1
clone size: -
D gene: -

CDR3 protein: CASSVDPGGGAKNIQYF
CDR3 DNA: TGTGCCAGCAGCGTAGATCCAGGGGGCGGAGCCAAAAACATTCAGTACTTC
J gene: TRBJ2-4
V gene: TRBV9
clone size: -
D gene: TRBD1

CDR3 protein: CSVHKRGDSYNEQFF
CDR3 DNA: TGCAGCGTCCATAAGCGGGGGGACTCCTACAATGAGCAGTTCTTC
J gene: TRBJ2-1
V gene: TRBV29-1
clone size: -
D gene: TRBD2

CDR3 protein: CASSYGAAYEQYF
CDR3 DNA: TGCGCCAGCAGCTATGGGGCCGCCTACGAGCAGTACTTC
J gene: TRBJ2-7
V gene: TRBV5-1
clone size: -
D gene: -

CDR3 protein: CASSQLGTGNSPLHF
CDR3 DNA: TGCGCCAGCAGCCAACTCGGGACAGGCAATTCACCCCTCCACTTT
J gene: TRBJ1-6
V gene: TRBV5-1
clone size: few
D gene: TRBD1